The rows below give T cell receptor beta chains drawn from one sample of a study of T cell repertoires in cytomegalovirus infection. One entry per CDR3 protein results from TCRdb running MiXCR on the reads. The sample lists 250,000 to 300,000 distinct CDR3 sequences, roughly 13% occurring once. Sequenced sample: PBMCs. The receptors originated from a human donor in good health (CMV status not recorded). Some clones in this sample may be carry-over from other donors' samples. Both conserved end residues are part of each CDR3. Each record gives: clone size, J gene, V gene, D gene, CDR3 DNA, CDR3 protein. The D gene is left open where the match is weak. Clone size, where shown, is once, few, many, or a class for clones that have expanded.

many,TRBJ2-1,TRBV7-9,-,TGTGCCAGCAGCTTATCCAAAGGGTCCTACAATGAGCAGTTCTTC,CASSLSKGSYNEQFF
-,TRBJ2-5,TRBV7-3,-,TGTGCCAGCAGCCGGGGAGTGGGGAAGACCCAGTACTTC,CASSRGVGKTQYF
-,TRBJ1-5,TRBV6-2/TRBV6-3,-,TGTGCCAGCAGTTACTCGAGGGACGGACTACTTCTCAATCAGCCCCAGCATTTT,CASSYSRDGLLLNQPQHF
many,TRBJ2-1,TRBV4-3,TRBD2,TGCGCCAGCAGCCAAGATCTTCTTAGCGGGCCTTACAATGAGCAGTTCTTC,CASSQDLLSGPYNEQFF
few,TRBJ1-2,TRBV19,-,TGTGCCAGTGGATCTCGGGGAGGCGACTATGGCTACACCTTC,CASGSRGGDYGYTF
many,TRBJ2-2,TRBV7-2,TRBD2,TGTGCCAGCAGCCCCGGGGCGGGAGGAAGAGGGGAGCTGTTTTTT,CASSPGAGGRGELFF
many,TRBJ2-7,TRBV7-2,-,TGTGCCAGCAGCTCTCCCAACTCCTACGAGCAGTACTTC,CASSSPNSYEQYF
-,TRBJ2-5,TRBV7-3,-,TGTGCCAGCAGCTTAAGGGTTAGCGGCCAAGAGACCCAGTACTTC,CASSLRVSGQETQYF
many,TRBJ1-3,TRBV7-2,-,TGTGCCAGCACCCCAAACACAGGAAACACCATATATTTT,CASTPNTGNTIYF
-,TRBJ1-6,TRBV12-3/TRBV12-4,TRBD1,TGTGCCAGCAGCGCGACAGGGGAGGATCTCTATAATTCACCCCTCCACTTT,CASSATGEDLYNSPLHF
few,TRBJ2-3,TRBV24-1,TRBD2,TGTGCCACCAGTGATTTGGGGCTAGCGGTGTACACAGATACGCAGTATTTT,CATSDLGLAVYTDTQYF
-,TRBJ1-6,TRBV20-1,-,TGCAGTGCTAGAGAAAGGACGAGAAAATCACCCCTCCACTTT,CSARERTRKSPLHF
few,TRBJ2-1,TRBV28,TRBD2,TGTGCCAGCACCAAAAGGAGTAGCGGGAGGGCTGAGCAGTTCTTC,CASTKRSSGRAEQFF
-,TRBJ2-1,TRBV2,TRBD1,TGTGCCAGCAGAAAGCTCCCGGGACAGGGTGACAATGAGCAGTTCTTC,CASRKLPGQGDNEQFF
many,TRBJ1-2,TRBV6-1,-,TGTGCCAGTGGAGGTGCCTATGGCTACACCTTC,CASGGAYGYTF
-,TRBJ2-3,TRBV7-2,TRBD1,TGTGCCAGCAGCACCAAGACAGGGCTCGTTACGCAGTATTTT,CASSTKTGLVTQYF
many,TRBJ2-1,TRBV7-2,TRBD2,TGTGCCAGCAGCCCCACCCCCGGGAGGATCGGCGAGCAGTTCTTC,CASSPTPGRIGEQFF
-,TRBJ2-1,TRBV6-6,-,TGTGCCAGCAGTTACTCGATGGTGGGGGGTGAGCAGTTCTTC,CASSYSMVGGEQFF
few,TRBJ2-2,TRBV6-1,-,TGTGCCAGCAGCGCGGGGGACAGAGACACCGGGGAGCTGTTTTTT,CASSAGDRDTGELFF
-,TRBJ1-1,TRBV20-1,-,TGCAGTGCTAGTGGACGGGGGGGTACTGAAGCTTTCTTT,CSASGRGGTEAFF
many,TRBJ2-3,TRBV10-3,TRBD1,TGTGCCATCAGCCCGGGACAGGGGACAGATACGCAGTATTTT,CAISPGQGTDTQYF
many,TRBJ2-2,TRBV2,TRBD2,TGTGCCAGCAAGGGCCTAGCGGGATACACCGGGGAGCTGTTTTTT,CASKGLAGYTGELFF
-,TRBJ1-1,TRBV19,-,TGTGCCAGTACCACCCCGGCCCCTGAGGCTTTCTTT,CASTTPAPEAFF
-,TRBJ2-5,TRBV10-3,-,TGTGCCATCAGCAAATCACCAGCACAAGAGACCCAGTACTTC,CAISKSPAQETQYF
-,TRBJ1-1,TRBV2,-,TGTGCCAGCAGTGTGCGGGGGATGAACACTGAAGCTTTCTTT,CASSVRGMNTEAFF